This T cell receptor (beta chain) comes out of a study of T-cell reconstitution after alpha-beta-depleted transplantation in children. Whole-study results and caveats: Counts and diversity of T cells one year after transplant came mostly from newly produced T cells. Several hundred expanded graft clones reportedly supplied alpha-beta T cells about two months after transplant.

The TCRbeta library incorporated unique molecular identifiers. TCRdb itself ran the PCR reads through MiXCR, one entry per CDR3 protein. The repertoire holds approximately 290,000 distinct CDR3 sequences, roughly 10% seen once, with roughly a quarter in the top ten. This clonotype was seen many times. Its antigen is unknown. The CDR3 extends over 14 amino acids. Germline V gene lookup returns CDR1 SGHTA and CDR2 FQGNSA. V was clipped by 2 bases and J by 0 bases, with 4 bases between them. The sequences come from peripheral blood, collected 180 days after TCRalphabeta/CD19-depleted stem cell transplant. This clonotype was sampled from a male patient between 2 and 10 years old who had a stem cell transplant for chronic granulomatous disease, so the T cells may come from the graft donor. The chain couples TRBV7-2 to TRBJ2-2; no firm D call. CDR3 region: CASSLTPNTGELFF. The CDR3 DNA is TGTGCCAGCAGCTTAACCCCGAACACCGGGGAGCTGTTTTTT.